Below, 10 T cell receptor beta chains from the same sample are listed, as sequenced in a study of vaccination and CD4 T cells after COVID-19. The sample's time point: late sampling 161 to 241 days after vaccination in three convalescent patients. Documented treatment: approximately 10-day PBMC culture with coronavirus spike peptide pools or control peptides (ViraFEST assay). Cultured CD4+ T cells had their DNA profiled by the Oncomine TCR Beta short-read assay. TCRdb redid the calling of the PCR reads with MiXCR, one entry per CDR3 protein. Of about 26,000 distinct CDR3 sequences listed, 36% are singletons. These receptors are not linked to any known antigen. The source material was CD4+ T cells from blood, cultured in vitro, sampled about 7 months after SARS-CoV-2 vaccination. The receptors come from a human donor who had recovered from COVID-19.

This clonotype has only a few counts. The V call is TRBV20-1, the J call TRBJ2-1; D might be TRBD1 (5 bases). Trimming left V 0 bases short and J 9 bases short, with 15 bases between. The germline gives CDR1 DFQATT, CDR2 SNEGSKA (reference sequence). The CDR3 runs 14 residues. The DNA of the CDR3 is TGCAGTGCTAGAGATCTCAAGGGGCACCTTGAGCAGTTCTTC. The encoded protein is CSARDLKGHLEQFF.

The rearrangement joins TRBV19 to TRBJ2-3; 14 bases are shared with TRBD2. V shed 6 bases, J shed 0 bases, and the junction held 8 bases outside the gene matches. Germline V CDR1 and CDR2: LNHDA, SQIVND (reference sequence). This CDR3 has 18 residues. The CDR3 region has the DNA TGTGCCAGTAGCGGCGGGACTAGCGGGAGCCCTAGCACAGATACGCAGTATTTT. Amino acids: CASSGGTSGSPSTDTQYF. The whole variable domain, filled in from reference TRBV19 and TRBJ2-3, reads DGGITQSPKYLFRKEGQNVTLSCEQNLNHDAMYWYRQDPGQGLRLIYYSQIVNDFQKGDIAEGYSVSREKKESFPLTVTSAQKNPTAFYLCASSGGTSGSPSTDTQYFGPGTRLTVL.

V gene TRBV28 combines with J gene TRBJ2-1; D is unclear. This CDR3 is built from 15 residues. The V gene's germline CDR1 is MDHEN and CDR2 SYDVKM. With 5 bases removed from V and 5 bases from J, the gap between germline ends came to 16 bases. CDR3 nucleotides: TGTGCCAGCAGTGCGCCCAGGAAGGCGAACAATGAGCAGTTCTTC. Its translation is CASSAPRKANNEQFF.

The genes are TRBV7-3 and TRBJ1-6; TRBD1 is a possible D gene (6 bases). The CDR3 runs 15 residues. With 1 base removed from V and 8 bases from J, the gap between germline ends came to 12 bases. Germline-derived CDR1 and CDR2 are SGHTA and FQGTGA. The CDR3 sequence: CASSLKGQRDSPLHF. In DNA form, the CDR3 reads TGTGCCAGCAGCTTAAAGGGACAACGGGATTCACCCCTCCACTTT.

This chain's CDR3 is CSAKNNEQFF. CDR3 bases: TGCAGTGCGAAAAACAATGAGCAGTTCTTC. The chain combines TRBV20-1 with TRBJ2-1; D gene ambiguous. The germline V gene encodes CDR1 DFQATT and CDR2 SNEGSKA (reference sequence). The CDR3 is 10 amino acids. V lost 6 bases and J 5 bases, leaving 5 bases between the germline ends.

The V gene is TRBV2, the J gene TRBJ1-2, with 7 bases aligning to TRBD1. With V trimmed by 9 bases and J by 4 bases, 2 bases remained unmatched. Germline assignment: CDR1 SNHLY and CDR2 FYNNEI. The CDR3 runs 11 residues. CDR3 coding DNA: TGTGCCAGGAGGGGGCGCTATGGCTACACCTTC. It encodes CARRGRYGYTF.

The rearrangement links TRBV4-1 to TRBJ2-1; TRBD2 matches at 8 bases. This CDR3 is built from 18 residues. Germline V gene data show CDR1 as MGHRA and CDR2 as YSYEKL. V dropped 1 base and J dropped 9; count of bases not matched to a gene: 17. CDR3 sequence reads: CASSQVRISSGRSGEQFF. DNA of the CDR3: TGCGCCAGCAGCCAAGTTCGAATCTCCAGCGGGAGATCTGGTGAGCAGTTCTTC.

The gene calls are TRBV18 and TRBJ1-5; a possible D gene is TRBD1 (5 bases). Germline-derived CDR1 and CDR2 are KGHSH and LQKENI. This CDR3 has 15 residues. The germline V and J ends were trimmed by 3 bases and 2 bases, with 11 bases remaining between them. CDR3 amino acids: CASSPGGYGNQPQHF. The DNA for the CDR3 is TGTGCCAGCTCACCGGGGGGGTACGGCAATCAGCCCCAGCATTTT.

The chain links TRBV5-5 to TRBJ2-7; TRBD1 matches 11 bases. The CDR3 length is 16 residues. Losses at the gene ends were 3 bases for V and 5 bases for J; bases not matched to a gene: 10. The germline V gene has CDR1 SGHKS and CDR2 YYEKEE (reference sequence). CDR3 sequence (DNA): TGTGCCAGCAGCTCAAGAGTGGGACAGGGGGAGGACGAGCAGTACTTC. It translates to CASSSRVGQGEDEQYF.

By share, this clonotype counts as medium-sized. This sequence joins TRBV7-3 and TRBJ2-5; D gene uncertain. The germline gives CDR1 SGHTA, CDR2 FQGTGA. This CDR3 region has 13 residues. Deletions cut 1 base from V and 4 bases from J, with 7 bases between. The CDR3 DNA reads as TGTGCCAGCAGCTTAAATTCGGGAGAGACCCAGTACTTC. It translates to CASSLNSGETQYF. The full variable domain, its missing parts supplied by reference TRBV7-3 and TRBJ2-5, is GAGVSQTPSNKVTEKGKYVELRCDPISGHTALYWYRQSLGQGPEFLIYFQGTGAADDSGLPNDRFFAVRPEGSVSTLKIQRTERGDSAVYLCASSLNSGETQYFGPGTRLLVL.